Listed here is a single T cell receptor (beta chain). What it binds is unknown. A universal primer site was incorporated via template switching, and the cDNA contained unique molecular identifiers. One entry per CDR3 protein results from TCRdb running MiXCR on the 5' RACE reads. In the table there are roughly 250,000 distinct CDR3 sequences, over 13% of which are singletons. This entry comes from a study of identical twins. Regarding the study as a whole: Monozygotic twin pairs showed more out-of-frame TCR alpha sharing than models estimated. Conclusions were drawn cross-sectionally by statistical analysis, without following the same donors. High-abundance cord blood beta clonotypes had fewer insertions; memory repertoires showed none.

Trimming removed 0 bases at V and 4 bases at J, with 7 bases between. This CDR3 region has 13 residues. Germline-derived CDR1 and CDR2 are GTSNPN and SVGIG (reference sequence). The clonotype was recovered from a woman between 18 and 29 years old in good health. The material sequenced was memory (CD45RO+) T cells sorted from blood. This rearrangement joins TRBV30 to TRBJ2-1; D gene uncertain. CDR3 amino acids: CAWSVIRYNEQFF. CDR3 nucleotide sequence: TGTGCCTGGAGTGTAATACGGTACAATGAGCAGTTCTTC.